The following is a TCR beta chain sequence with its context. Antigen: not known. Trimming removed 0 bases from V and 4 bases from J; junction bases left unmatched: 11. Germline CDR1 LGHNA, CDR2 YSLEER. The CDR3 totals 17 residues. Sequencing was performed with immunoSEQ multiplex PCR; in TCRdb, only in-frame clones are kept and a portion is missing. The sample carries about 120,000 clones, about 91% recorded once. The data stem from a study of T cell responses to AZD1222 COVID-19 vaccine. Findings and caveats of the study: Mapped onto spike, vaccine-associated CD4 TCRs spanned it and were dominant at 160-218 and 743-854. Donors skewed white British and female; clonal diversity was possibly underestimated. Spike-specific TCR breadth and depth grew following two AZD1222 doses.

V is TRBV4-3 and J is TRBJ1-2, with 7 bases lining up with TRBD1. This clonotype was obtained from an adult who received the AZD1222 COVID-19 vaccine. Sequencing used peripheral blood, obtained 28 days after the second AZD1222 dose. The CDR3 region is CASSQDRGDSFFYGYTF. The CDR3 DNA reads TGCGCCAGCAGCCAAGATCGAGGGGACAGTTTCTTCTATGGCTACACCTTC.